The 30 T cell receptor beta chains presented below share a single source sample, sequenced in a study of molecular identifiers for immune sequencing clone quantification. TCRdb re-derived calls from the PCR reads in MiXCR, one entry per CDR3 protein. The sample lists tens of thousands of distinct CDR3 sequences; about 23% were seen once. Material: naive CD8+ T cells from blood, with Jurkat cell RNA spiked in. The subset here: FACS-sorted CD8+CD4-CCR7+CD45RA+ naive T cells. The receptors derive from a human donor in good health. Some libraries in this study had Jurkat cell RNA spiked in.

In this sample, this clonotype turned up a few times. The V gene is TRBV12-3 or TRBV12-4, the J gene TRBJ1-5; D ambiguous. The CDR3 is 15 amino acids. With 1 base removed from V and 1 base from J, the gap between germline ends came to 8 bases. The CDR3 sequence is CASSLGSRSNQPQHF. CDR3 coding DNA: TGTGCCAGCAGTTTAGGGTCGAGGAGCAATCAGCCCCAGCATTTT.

In regard to this clonotype: A much larger clone differs by one base, so this may be a read error. V is TRBV29-1 and J is TRBJ2-7, with a possible D match to TRBD1 (6 bases). The CDR3 extends over 15 amino acids. Trimming removed 0 bases at V and 1 base at J, with 13 bases between. Germline V gene lookup returns CDR1 SQVTM and CDR2 ANQGSEA. CDR3 in DNA: TGCAGCGTTGAAGATCTTATGGGACATTCCTACGAGCAGTACTTC. The encoded protein is CSVEDLMGHSYEQYF.

This clonotype came up once. The chain recombines TRBV29-1 with TRBJ2-4; either TRBD1 or TRBD2 may fit D (7 bases each). Germline V gene data show CDR1 as SQVTM and CDR2 as ANQGSEA. The germline V and J ends were trimmed by 6 bases and 7 bases, with 19 bases remaining between them. The CDR3 is 14 residues long. The CDR3, as DNA: TGCAGCGTGTTCACAGGGGAGGGCATGAACATTCAGTACTTC. This gives the protein CSVFTGEGMNIQYF.

This clonotype was recorded at least ten times. The genes are TRBV5-4 and TRBJ2-4; no clear D. CDR1 is SGHNT, CDR2 YYREEE, per germline (reference sequence). The CDR3 length is 13 residues. The ends were cut back, 3 bases at V and 5 bases at J, with 9 bases in the middle. The CDR3 nucleotides are TGTGCCAGCAGCTCCCCCACTGAAAACATTCAGTACTTC. As protein: CASSSPTENIQYF.

Only a few counts were recorded for this clonotype. A clone one base away is much larger, so this may be a read error. The chain recombines TRBV29-1 with TRBJ2-2, with D perhaps matching TRBD1 (6 bases). The CDR3 consists of 12 residues. Germline CDR1 reads SQVTM; CDR2 reads ANQGSEA. The CDR3 region has the DNA TGCAGCGGTAATACAGGGACCGGGGAGCTGATTTTT. Translating gives CSGNTGTGELIF.

This clonotype was recorded many times. The J gene is TRBJ2-2, the V gene TRBV6-5; D is ambiguous. The CDR3 consists of 15 residues. V lost 0 bases and J 1 base, leaving 6 bases between the germline ends. CDR1 and CDR2 (germline): MNHEY, SVGAGI. The chain's CDR3 is CASSYSNWNTGELFF. The CDR3 region has the DNA TGTGCCAGCAGTTACTCTAACTGGAACACCGGGGAGCTGTTTTTT.

Worth noting for this clonotype: This clone may be a read error of a much larger clone one base away. This chain connects TRBV6-1 to TRBJ2-3, with a weak D call TRBD1 (5 bases). Trimming stripped 3 bases from V and 2 bases from J, with 15 bases between. Germline V gene sequence: CDR1 MNHNS, CDR2 SASEGT. The CDR3 is made up of 16 amino acids. This chain's CDR3 is CASSETTVFNTDTQYF. The CDR3 DNA sequence: TGTGCCAGCAGTGAGACGACAGTTTTCAACACAGATACGCAGTATTTT.

In its sample, this clonotype was seen many times. This chain connects TRBV30 to TRBJ1-5; no reliable D call. CDR3 length: 13 amino acids. Trimming cost V 0 bases and J 3 bases, with 6 bases left between them. The germline CDR1 and CDR2 sequences are GTSNPN and SVGIG (reference sequence). The CDR3 coding sequence is TGTGCCTGGAGTGTAGGGATCAATCAGCCCCAGCATTTT. Translated, it gives CAWSVGINQPQHF.

This clonotype was recorded many times. The chain has TRBV6-5 and TRBJ2-7, with D possibly TRBD1 on 6 matching bases. Trimming pared 4 bases from V and 6 bases from J, leaving 19 bases between. The germline CDR1 and CDR2 sequences are MNHEY and SVGAGI. The CDR3 has 15 residues. CDR3 sequence (DNA): TGTGCCAGCAGTTCCGATCACGACGAAGGGGGCGAGCAGTACTTC. This translates into CASSSDHDEGGEQYF.

This clonotype has at least ten counts. The V and J genes are TRBV20-1 and TRBJ2-2; 10 nucleotides agree with TRBD1. Germline V gene sequence: CDR1 DFQATT, CDR2 SNEGSKA (reference sequence). The V gene end was trimmed by 0 bases and the J gene end by 3 bases; junction bases not matched to a gene: 4. The CDR3 runs to 16 residues. The CDR3 region has the DNA TGCAGTGCTAGAGACCGGGACAGGGGATACACCGGGGAGCTGTTTTTT. It is translated as CSARDRDRGYTGELFF.

Ten or more counts support this clonotype. This chain links TRBV28 with TRBJ2-6, with a possible D match to TRBD1 (6 bases). Trimming left V 11 bases short and J 2 bases short, with 10 bases between. The CDR3 totals 13 residues. Germline-derived CDR1 and CDR2 are MDHEN and SYDVKM. The CDR3 region has the DNA TGTGCCTCACAGGGTGCTGGGGCCAACGTCCTGACTTTC. It translates to CASQGAGANVLTF.

This clonotype was counted at least ten times. V and J are TRBV7-9 and TRBJ2-7, with D perhaps being TRBD1 or TRBD2 (5 bases each). Germline V gene data show CDR1 as SEHNR and CDR2 as FQNEAQ (reference sequence). There are 14 residues in the CDR3. V shed 3 bases and J shed 4 bases, with 13 bases lying between them. The CDR3 DNA follows: TGTGCCAGCAGCTTCACCGGGACGGATTACGAGCAGTACTTC. As protein: CASSFTGTDYEQYF.

This clonotype was counted many times. This rearrangement joins TRBV28 to TRBJ2-7, with a weak D call TRBD1 (6 bases). Germline CDR1 and CDR2: MDHEN and SYDVKM. V lost 6 bases to trimming and J lost 0 bases, with 9 bases between them. The CDR3 loop spans 13 amino acids. CDR3 sequence reads: CASSRDNSYEQYF. DNA of the CDR3: TGTGCCAGCAGCCGGGACAACTCCTACGAGCAGTACTTC.

This clonotype was found once. At one end the junction does not follow the germline gene, possibly because of a read error. V is TRBV6-2 or TRBV6-3 and J is TRBJ2-7; D is possibly TRBD2 (6 bases). In germline, CDR1 is MNHEY, CDR2 SVGEGT. The CDR3 consists of 15 residues. The CDR3 loop reads CASMSVGGPSYAQYF. CDR3 bases: TGTGCCAGCATGTCGGTCGGGGGACCGTCGTACGCGCAGTACTTC.

This clonotype was seen once. This may be a read error, as it is one base from a much larger clone. This rearrangement joins TRBV4-2 to TRBJ1-5; unclear D gene. V was pared by 0 bases and J by 5 bases, with 17 bases between. This CDR3 comprises 17 residues. Germline lookup yields CDR1 LGHNA and CDR2 YNFKEQ. This CDR3 reads CASSQDPEGLGYQPQHF. CDR3 DNA: TGTGCCAGCAGCCAAGATCCAGAGGGCTTGGGCTATCAGCCCCAGCATTTT.

Notes on this clonotype: A read error is possible here, since a much larger clone lies one base away. CDR3 region: CASSKDQLAGVSETQYF. CDR3 in DNA: TGTGCCAGCAGCAAAGACCAACTAGCGGGAGTGTCTGAGACCCAGTACTTC. The chain is built from TRBV14 and TRBJ2-5, with TRBD2 matching 11 bases. The CDR3 has 17 amino acids. Germline V CDR1 and CDR2: SGHDN, FVKESK.

This clonotype was seen many times. The V call is TRBV15, the J call TRBJ2-6; D unresolved. The CDR3 runs 14 residues. V lost 3 bases to trimming and J lost 0 bases, with 3 bases between them. Germline values: CDR1 LNHNV, CDR2 YYDKDF (reference sequence). Here the CDR3 reads CATSSHSGANVLTF. The CDR3, as DNA: TGTGCCACCAGCAGCCACTCTGGGGCCAACGTCCTGACTTTC.

In this sample, this clonotype turned up many times. This chain connects TRBV4-3 to TRBJ2-3; 9 bases agree with TRBD2. Germline V gene sequence: CDR1 LGHNA, CDR2 YSLEER. The V and J ends lost 1 base and 2 bases, in that order; junction bases with no gene match: 7. This CDR3 has 17 amino acids. The CDR3 nucleotides read TGCGCCAGCAGCCAAGTTAGCGGGAGAACCCCCACAGATACGCAGTATTTT. The encoded protein is CASSQVSGRTPTDTQYF.

The sample holds many counts of this clonotype. This rearrangement joins TRBV12-3 or TRBV12-4 to TRBJ2-6, with D tentatively TRBD1 (5 bases). Between the trimmed V and J ends, which lost 2 bases and 0 bases, there was a span of 11 bases. The CDR3 covers 17 residues. The CDR3 protein is CASSLFTGSSGANVLTF. The DNA for the CDR3 is TGTGCCAGCAGTTTATTCACAGGTTCCTCTGGGGCCAACGTCCTGACTTTC.

This clonotype was detected many times. The chain joins TRBV13 to TRBJ2-7, with unresolved D. This CDR3 has 12 amino acids. V was shortened by 0 bases and J by 7 bases, with 7 bases between the two germline ends. Germline assignment: CDR1 PRHDT and CDR2 FYEKMQ (reference sequence). The chain's CDR3 is CASSLGPGEQYF. The DNA for the CDR3 is TGTGCCAGCAGCTTAGGACCCGGGGAGCAGTACTTC.

This clonotype was counted many times. CDR3 region: CSVAWDRVNEQYF. CDR3 coding DNA: TGCAGCGTTGCTTGGGACAGGGTAAACGAGCAGTACTTC. This chain uses TRBV29-1 with TRBJ2-7; 9 positions agree with TRBD1. J gave up 5 bases and V 4 bases, and 6 bases lay outside the gene matches. The CDR3 runs to 13 residues. The V gene's germline CDR1 is SQVTM and CDR2 ANQGSEA.

The table lists this clonotype with many counts. The CDR3 DNA follows: TGCGCCAGCAGCCAAGAGTTTAGCGGGGGCCCGAACACCGGGGAGCTGTTTTTT. Protein sequence: CASSQEFSGGPNTGELFF. The V call is TRBV4-3, the J call TRBJ2-2; 9 nucleotides align to TRBD2. Germline CDR1 reads LGHNA; CDR2 reads YSLEER. The CDR3 has 18 amino acids. V lost 0 bases, J lost 0 bases, and 5 bases stayed unmatched.

This clonotype was detected only a few times. The CDR3 region is CASTQGFNTDTQYF. Written as DNA, the CDR3 is TGTGCCAGCACCCAGGGGTTCAACACAGATACGCAGTATTTT. The chain combines TRBV11-2 with TRBJ2-3; tentatively, D is TRBD1 (6 bases). V lost 7 bases and J 2 bases, leaving 13 bases between the germline ends. The germline V gene has CDR1 SGHAT and CDR2 FQNNGV. The CDR3 runs 14 residues.

The sample holds many counts of this clonotype. J is TRBJ2-7 and V is TRBV29-1; weak D call: TRBD1 (6 bases). The length of the CDR3 is 14 residues. CDR1 and CDR2 from the germline V gene are SQVTM and ANQGSEA. Trimming removed 3 bases from V and 3 bases from J, with 15 bases in between. The CDR3 DNA reads as TGCAGCGTTGAGTTGCAGGGGCGGAACTACGAGCAGTACTTC. It is translated as CSVELQGRNYEQYF.

CDR3 in DNA: TGTGCCAGCAGCTCAAGTGGGGACTATACCTACGAGCAGTACTTC. Translating gives CASSSSGDYTYEQYF. The genes are TRBV7-9 and TRBJ2-7; TRBD2 matches 7 bases. The germline V gene has CDR1 SEHNR and CDR2 FQNEAQ (reference sequence). CDR3 size: 15 residues. V shed 4 bases, J shed 2 bases, and the junction held 8 bases outside the gene matches.

This clonotype was picked up many times. The gene calls are TRBV27 and TRBJ2-1; D gene ambiguous. The CDR3 spans 11 residues. Germline-derived CDR1 and CDR2 are MNHEY and SMNVEV (reference sequence). V lost 6 bases and J 2 bases, leaving 2 bases between the germline ends. The CDR3 DNA is TGTGCCAGCAGCACCTACAATGAGCAGTTCTTC. Encoded protein: CASSTYNEQFF.

This clonotype was seen at least ten times. V usage is TRBV11-2 and J usage is TRBJ2-7, with D perhaps matching TRBD1 (5 bases). Trimming left V 1 base short and J 1 base short, with 11 bases between. The CDR3 consists of 15 residues. Germline CDR1 reads SGHAT; CDR2 reads FQNNGV. CDR3 coding DNA: TGTGCCAGCAGCTTAGGTGCAGGGATTTCCTACGAGCAGTACTTC. Its protein is CASSLGAGISYEQYF.

The table lists this clonotype with many counts. This chain uses TRBV11-3 with TRBJ2-3; the match to TRBD1 covers 9 bases. CDR3 length equals 17 residues. V lost 0 bases and J lost 3; bases outside the gene matches: 7. CDR1 is SGHNT and CDR2 is YENEEA in the germline V gene. CDR3 DNA: TGTGCCAGCAGCTTAGAACGGACAGGGGCTCGGACAGATACGCAGTATTTT. Its translation is CASSLERTGARTDTQYF.

A remark on this clonotype: The junction does not match germline at one end; this may be a read error. CDR3 loop: CATSDGPGQGTPGALFF. The CDR3 region has the DNA TGTGCCACCAGTGATGGGCCGGGACAGGGGACCCCCGGGGCGCTGTTTTTT. The chain recombines TRBV24-1 with TRBJ2-2, with 10 positions matching TRBD1. The CDR3 contains 17 residues. Germline-derived CDR1 and CDR2 are KGHDR and SFDVKD.

This clonotype was detected only a few times. The V call is TRBV4-3, the J call TRBJ2-6; TRBD1 agrees at 7 bases. CDR1 is LGHNA, CDR2 YSLEER, per germline. The CDR3 covers 16 residues. The J segment lost 2 bases and the V segment lost 1 base, leaving 2 bases of the junction unmatched. CDR3 sequence reads: CASSQGQGTGANVLTF. The CDR3 nucleotides are TGCGCCAGCAGCCAAGGACAGGGAACTGGGGCCAACGTCCTGACTTTC.